This T cell receptor beta chain stems from a study of T cells in Graves' hyperthyroidism and ophthalmopathy. Regarding the study as a whole: Blood also contained most expanded thyroid clonotypes above 0.001. The model anticipated ophthalmopathy a median approximately 6.7 months pre-onset. A model of 13 V-J features distinguished ophthalmopathy from stable hyperthyroidism.

There were TCR beta CDR3 regions amplified from RNA transcripts. The primer set for the first-round RT-PCR of the TCR CDR3 was HTBI. TCRdb analysed the multiplex PCR reads with MiXCR anew, one entry per CDR3 protein. The profile covers around 520,000 distinct CDR3 sequences, with 13% to 15% appearing a single time and 17% taken by the ten largest. V was pared by 2 bases and J by 6 bases, with 3 bases of the junction left unmatched. Germline CDR1 reads MNHNY; CDR2 reads SVGAGI (reference sequence). The CDR3 extends over 13 amino acids. The sample holds many counts of this clonotype. Its antigen is undetermined.

Specimen: blood. This clonotype originated in a woman between 18 and 29 years old with Graves' hyperthyroidism. V gene TRBV6-6 combines with J gene TRBJ2-7; 8 positions agree with TRBD1. The CDR3 here is CASSYPQGAEQYF. DNA for the CDR3: TGTGCCAGCAGTTACCCTCAGGGGGCCGAGCAGTACTTC.